The subject of this entry is one TCR beta chain. This record belongs to a study of CD8 T cells in Susac syndrome. This CDR3 has 15 residues. V was trimmed by 1 base and J by 1 base, leaving 10 bases between them. Germline V gene lookup returns CDR1 SEHNR and CDR2 FQNEAQ (reference sequence). RNA, at about 0.45 to 1 ug, was reverse transcribed with random hexamers. Via MiXCR, TCRdb re-called the immunoSEQ multiplex PCR reads, giving one row per CDR3 protein. The sample holds under 150,000 distinct CDR3 sequences; approximately 95% are singletons and the top ten take about 0.26%. The rearrangement links TRBV7-9 to TRBJ1-1; D is ambiguous. This clonotype was obtained from a human donor in good health. Sequencing was performed on CD8+ T cells from PBMCs. The CDR3 reads CASSLGTGWNTEAFF. CDR3 nucleotides: TGTGCCAGCAGCTTAGGAACGGGGTGGAACACTGAAGCTTTCTTT.